This T cell receptor beta chain comes out of a study of quantifying T cell responses using KT2 cells. Whole-study context: RNA was reverse transcribed with TCR alpha and beta constant-region primers.

CDR1 and CDR2 (germline): MNHEY, SVGAGI. Trimming took off 4 bases at V and 9 bases at J, with 22 bases between the two ends. The CDR3 sequence is 15 residues long. The cDNA 3' end received a ligated oligonucleotide with a UMI. First-round PCR used about 4 cycles and beta primers RC1.1 and RC1.2 covering TRBC1 and TRBC2. TCRdb itself ran the UMI-ligation and nested PCR reads through MiXCR, one entry per CDR3 protein. The table records 60,000 or so distinct CDR3 sequences, roughly 12% of them present only once. This clonotype was counted only a few times. This clonotype was sampled from a human donor. Sequenced: PBMCs spiked with cells of the T cell clone KT2. V usage is TRBV6-5 and J usage is TRBJ2-7, with D maybe TRBD2 (6 bases). The CDR3 DNA reads as TGTGCCAGCAGTTCTCACGAGGCGGGGAGTTATGGGCAGTACTTC. Its translation: CASSSHEAGSYGQYF.